A single sample gave rise to the 3 T cell receptor beta chains below, sequenced in a study of T cell clonality in common variable immunodeficiency. The study, taken as a whole, reports: Reportedly, TCR beta sequences from common variable immunodeficiency showed fewer deletions and N-nucleotide insertions.

Sequencing was performed with immunoSEQ multiplex PCR; in TCRdb, only in-frame clones are kept and a portion is missing. The sample was found to contain about 35,000 clones, and every one recurs. These TCRs are of unknown antigen specificity. Sequencing was performed on peripheral blood mononuclear cells. Every receptor here comes from a human donor with common variable immunodeficiency.

This clone was counted only a few times. The covered CDR3 bases are TGTGCCAGCAGTGAAGCGGCCGGGAGCGGGGAAAAA. This encodes CASSEAAGSGEK. The whole CDR3 protein reads CASSEAAGSGEKLFF. V and J are TRBV6-1 and TRBJ1-4; D not resolved. The sequence runs out 3 residues before the end of the CDR3; the remainder is reconstructed from the germline J gene. The V and J ends lost 0 bases and 8 bases respectively, with 13 bases between them. CDR3 size: 15 residues. Germline V CDR1 and CDR2: MNHNS, SASEGT.

Concerning this clone: The read terminates 3 residues before the CDR3 end, so the remaining end is supplied by the germline J gene. J is TRBJ2-5 and V is TRBV20-1; TRBD2 agrees at 8 bases. This CDR3 has 15 amino acids. CDR1 and CDR2 from the germline V gene are DFQATT and SNEGSKA (reference sequence). With V trimmed by 1 base and J by 2 bases, 6 bases remained unmatched. CDR3 amino acids: CSARGISGVQETQYF. The CDR3 bases that were read are TGCAGTGCTAGAGGGATTAGCGGGGTTCAAGAGACC.

As regards this clone: Read data end 3 residues before the CDR3 end; the end is taken from the germline J gene. The V and J genes are TRBV19 and TRBJ1-6; D is perhaps TRBD1 (5 bases). Between the trimmed V and J ends, which lost 3 bases and 12 bases, there was a span of 15 bases. The CDR3 loop spans 14 amino acids. CDR1 LNHDA and CDR2 SQIVND come from the germline V gene (reference sequence). CDR3 bases read: TGTGCCAGTAGTATTACTGGCAGGCAGGGACCC. Its translation is CASSITGRQGP. The full-length CDR3 reads as CASSITGRQGPLHF.